The 9 T cell receptor beta chains below come from one sample, sequenced in a study of cytomegalovirus exposure and HLA in healthy donors. The assay was immunoSEQ multiplex PCR, and TCRdb's table has in-frame clones only and misses some. The table shows 95,000 to 150,000 clones, with about 85% occurring only once. What was sequenced was PBMCs. The receptors stem from a woman aged 30 to 39 in good health and CMV-seronegative.

The chain recombines TRBV11-2 with TRBJ1-2, with 7 bases fitting TRBD1. Looked up from germline, CDR1 is SGHAT and CDR2 is FQNNGV. Trimming removed 5 bases from V and 5 bases from J; junction bases left unmatched: 20. The CDR3 is made up of 18 amino acids. CDR3 residues: CASSPRWPAGGRGYGYTF. In DNA form, the CDR3 reads TGTGCCAGCAGCCCCCGCTGGCCCGCAGGGGGGAGAGGATATGGCTACACCTTC.

This clone was seen a single time. The gene calls are TRBV11-3 and TRBJ1-1; 7 bases are a match to TRBD1. The CDR3 length is 13 residues. Germline V gene lookup returns CDR1 SGHNT and CDR2 YENEEA. V gave up 5 bases and J gave up 0 bases; unmatched junction bases: 0. In nucleotides, the CDR3 is TGTGCCAGCAGCGACAGGGTGAACACTGAAGCTTTCTTT. Translation: CASSDRVNTEAFF.

The V call is TRBV7-9, the J call TRBJ1-2; possibly TRBD1 for D (5 bases). The CDR3 sequence is 17 residues long. CDR1 is SEHNR, CDR2 FQNEAQ, per germline (reference sequence). The V and J ends lost 2 bases and 0 bases respectively, with 16 bases between them. The CDR3 DNA is TGTGCCAGCAGCTTAACTTCCAGGGCCTTAGCTAACTATGGCTACACCTTC. As protein: CASSLTSRALANYGYTF.

The CDR3 is CASTADREKGYTF. The DNA for the CDR3 is TGTGCCAGTACCGCGGACAGGGAAAAAGGCTACACCTTC. This chain joins TRBV19 and TRBJ1-2; 8 bases fit TRBD1. Germline V gives CDR1 LNHDA, CDR2 SQIVND (reference sequence). CDR3 length: 13 amino acids. The V gene end was trimmed by 7 bases and the J gene end by 8 bases; junction bases not matched to a gene: 9.

The V gene is TRBV7-9, the J gene TRBJ2-3; 7 bases line up with TRBD2. Germline loops: CDR1 SEHNR, CDR2 FQNEAQ (reference sequence). V lost 11 bases and J lost 2; bases outside the gene matches: 16. The CDR3 is 16 amino acids. This CDR3 is CAGSTNRGEYTDTQYF. Here the CDR3 DNA reads TGTGCCGGGTCGACTAATCGGGGGGAGTACACAGATACGCAGTATTTT.

The chain is built from TRBV4-1 and TRBJ2-7; TRBD1 aligns across 8 bases. CDR1 is MGHRA and CDR2 is YSYEKL in the germline V gene. The CDR3 is 15 residues long. V lost 1 base to trimming and J lost 7 bases; unmatched junction nucleotides: 9. The CDR3 loop is CASSQVGTGAGEQYF. The CDR3 DNA reads as TGCGCCAGCAGCCAAGTCGGGACAGGAGCAGGGGAGCAGTACTTC.

The V gene is TRBV2, the J gene TRBJ2-7; possible D gene TRBD1, 6 bases. There are 17 residues in the CDR3. Trimming took 2 bases from V and 4 from J, leaving 21 bases between them. Germline CDR1 SNHLY, CDR2 FYNNEI. In DNA, the CDR3 is TGTGCCAGCAGTGAAAGTAGCCAGGGGTTGACTACATACGAGCAGTACTTC. Its translation is CASSESSQGLTTYEQYF.

The rearrangement joins TRBV5-4 to TRBJ1-1; TRBD1 is a possible D gene (6 bases). This CDR3 is built from 14 residues. Germline V gene lookup returns CDR1 SGHNT and CDR2 YYREEE (reference sequence). V lost 3 bases to trimming and J lost 0 bases, with 9 bases between them. As DNA, the CDR3 is TGTGCCAGCAGCTGGGGGCAGATGAACACTGAAGCTTTCTTT. Translation: CASSWGQMNTEAFF.

The chain has TRBV25-1 and TRBJ2-2, with D maybe TRBD1 (5 bases). Germline-derived CDR1 and CDR2 are MGHDK and SYGVNS. The V gene lost 4 bases and the J gene lost 2 bases, with 8 bases spanning the gap. The CDR3 has 14 amino acids. This CDR3 reads CASSVGVNTGELFF. The CDR3 coding sequence is TGTGCCAGCAGTGTAGGGGTTAACACCGGGGAGCTGTTTTTT.